A single T cell receptor (beta chain) is shown here with its context. What it recognizes is unknown. Any gene name here is a mouse gene name. The read ends 1 residue before the CDR3 terminus; that terminus is restored from the germline J gene. The data were obtained in a study of tissue T cells after allogeneic stem cell transplantation. General study findings and limits: Few T cell clones were shared across patients, but motif clusters showed tissue-specific shared signatures.

Repertoires were generated with immunoSEQ multiplex PCR, while TCRdb's copy carries only in-frame clones and drops some. The sample has around 51,000 clones, approximately 70% seen once. The germline V gene encodes CDR1 KGHPV and CDR2 FQNQEV (reference sequence). The CDR3 runs 12 residues. The V end lost 4 bases, the J end lost 1 base, and 4 bases lay between the germline ends. The source is a pool of C57BL/6 mice in good health. The sequenced sample consisted of sorted cells pooled from one or two spleens. The chain recombines TRBV26 with TRBJ1-1; D gene ambiguous. The CDR3 here is CASSQANTEVFF. Partial CDR3 DNA: TGTGCCAGCAGTCAGGCGAACACAGAAGTCTTC.